This entry lists 14 T cell receptor beta chains sequenced from one sample in a study of CD8 T cells in ankylosing spondylitis. Study-level findings and limits: A motif of 7 to 9 highly homologous TCR beta variants was seen as apparently characteristic of ankylosing spondylitis blood.

For these TCRs, the target antigens are not known. Each CDR3 protein is one row after TCRdb ran MiXCR on the 5' RACE reads. Of 200,000 to 250,000 distinct CDR3 sequences detected, around 19% appear once; the ten largest clones hold roughly 46%. The sequencing input was blood, either unsorted or a sorted T cell fraction (not recorded which). These receptors originate from a male donor with ankylosing spondylitis.

In this sample, this clonotype turned up a few times. The rearrangement uses TRBV4-1 and TRBJ1-1, with D hard to call. Trimming removed 1 base at V and 8 bases at J, with 11 bases between. CDR1 and CDR2 from the germline V gene are MGHRA and YSYEKL. The CDR3 runs to 13 residues. CDR3 residues: CASSQVLGPEAFF. The CDR3 DNA is TGCGCCAGCAGCCAAGTTCTAGGACCCGAAGCTTTCTTT.

This clonotype turned up a few times. The genes are TRBV12-3 or TRBV12-4 and TRBJ1-1; TRBD1 might be the D (5 bases). Trimming took off 6 bases at V and 3 bases at J, with 14 bases between the two ends. The CDR3 totals 14 residues. CDR3 nucleotides: TGTGCCAGCAGCCCGGGGGTTGGGTACACTGAAGCTTTCTTT. Translation: CASSPGVGYTEAFF.

This clonotype appeared once. The chain has TRBV7-9 and TRBJ2-5; tentatively, D is TRBD1 (6 bases). Trimming pared 4 bases from V and 0 bases from J, leaving 12 bases between. The CDR3 runs to 15 residues. CDR1 and CDR2 (germline): SEHNR, FQNEAQ (reference sequence). This CDR3 reads CASSSTGRDQETQYF. The CDR3 region has the DNA TGTGCCAGCAGCTCGACAGGCAGGGACCAAGAGACCCAGTACTTC.

The CDR3 nucleotides are TGTGCCACCAGCAGAGATCAGAGGTCTGGGGCCAACGTCCTGACTTTC. This gives the protein CATSRDQRSGANVLTF. The J gene is TRBJ2-6, the V gene TRBV15; D is uncertain. Germline V gene lookup returns CDR1 LNHNV and CDR2 YYDKDF (reference sequence). The CDR3 loop spans 16 amino acids. Trimming cost V 0 bases and J 1 base, with 7 bases left between them.

V usage is TRBV14 and J usage is TRBJ1-2, with a tentative D call TRBD1 (6 bases). Trimming pared 4 bases from V and 7 bases from J, leaving 16 bases between. CDR1 and CDR2 (germline): SGHDN, FVKESK. This CDR3 has 14 amino acids. CDR3 DNA: TGTGCCAGCAGCCCCACAGGGACCGCAGGTGGCTACACCTTC. It translates to CASSPTGTAGGYTF.

The chain links TRBV29-1 to TRBJ2-1, with D possibly matching TRBD2 (5 bases). The CDR3 length is 13 residues. The germline V gene has CDR1 SQVTM and CDR2 ANQGSEA. Trimming took 6 bases from V and 3 from J, leaving 12 bases between them. The chain's CDR3 is CSVESRDYNEQFF. CDR3 bases: TGCAGCGTAGAATCCCGGGACTACAATGAGCAGTTCTTC.

This chain uses TRBV10-3 with TRBJ2-3; D assignment may be TRBD1 or TRBD2 (5 bases each). CDR1 and CDR2 (germline): ENHRY, SYGVKD. This CDR3 contains 17 residues. Trimming stripped 0 bases from V and 0 bases from J, with 13 bases between. The CDR3 nucleotides are TGTGCCATCAGTGAGTCTTTAGGGACGGGGAGCACAGATACGCAGTATTTT. Translated, it gives CAISESLGTGSTDTQYF.

The CDR3 reads CASSGGVNTGELFF. In DNA, the CDR3 is TGCGCCAGCAGCGGGGGGGTGAACACCGGGGAGCTGTTTTTT. The chain recombines TRBV4-1 with TRBJ2-2; TRBD2 matches at 7 bases. Trimming took 5 bases from V and 1 from J; bases not matched to a gene: 1. The CDR3 spans 14 residues. The germline gives CDR1 MGHRA, CDR2 YSYEKL.

This clonotype has only a few counts. The CDR3, as DNA: TGTGCCAGCAGCGTGTTCGGGCCGTCTAACTATGGCTACACCTTC. As protein: CASSVFGPSNYGYTF. The chain uses TRBV6-1 and TRBJ1-2; D gene unclear. The germline V and J ends were trimmed by 6 bases and 0 bases, with 14 bases remaining between them. The CDR3 has 15 amino acids. Per the germline V gene, CDR1 is MNHNS and CDR2 is SASEGT.

The chain uses TRBV20-1 and TRBJ2-7; the D gene is possibly TRBD2 (6 bases). The germline gives CDR1 DFQATT, CDR2 SNEGSKA (reference sequence). The CDR3 sequence is 14 residues long. Trimming left V 6 bases short and J 1 base short, with 16 bases between. CDR3 protein: CSAGPEGSSYEQYF. The CDR3, as DNA: TGCAGTGCCGGCCCGGAGGGTTCTTCCTACGAGCAGTACTTC.

This chain joins TRBV28 and TRBJ1-5; D unresolved. CDR1 and CDR2 (germline): MDHEN, SYDVKM. The CDR3 runs to 15 residues. With 3 bases removed from V and 3 bases from J, the gap between germline ends came to 12 bases. The CDR3 DNA sequence: TGTGCCAGCAGTTTTGTTACGGACCCCAATCAGCCCCAGCATTTT. This encodes CASSFVTDPNQPQHF. The variable domain in full, completed from reference TRBV28 and TRBJ1-5, reads DVKVTQSSRYLVKRTGEKVFLECVQDMDHENMFWYRQDPGLGLRLIYFSYDVKMKEKGDIPEGYSVSREKKERFSLILESASTNQTSMYLCASSFVTDPNQPQHFGDGTRLSIL.

The chain carries TRBV5-1 and TRBJ1-5; 7 bases are shared with TRBD1. Trimming at V came to 0 bases and at J to 6 bases, leaving 6 bases not matched to a gene. CDR3 size: 15 residues. Per the germline V gene, CDR1 is SGHRS and CDR2 is YFSETQ. The CDR3 region is CASSLGQGDAQPQHF. For the CDR3, the DNA is TGCGCCAGCAGCTTGGGGCAGGGGGACGCTCAGCCCCAGCATTTT.

This clonotype was counted only a few times. The chain combines TRBV4-1 with TRBJ2-2, with 8 bases aligning to TRBD1. Germline CDR1 reads MGHRA; CDR2 reads YSYEKL. Trimming cost V 0 bases and J 4 bases; bases outside gene matches: 7. CDR3 size: 17 residues. In nucleotides, the CDR3 is TGCGCCAGCAGCCAAGAAGTGGGGACAGGCATCACCGGGGAGCTGTTTTTT. This sequence encodes CASSQEVGTGITGELFF.

The table lists this clonotype with a few counts. The rearrangement links TRBV27 to TRBJ1-6; 10 bases agree with TRBD1. V trimming: 5 bases; J trimming: 7 bases; junction bases outside the gene matches: 8. Per germline, CDR1 MNHEY and CDR2 SMNVEV (reference sequence). This CDR3 comprises 16 residues. The CDR3 nucleotides are TGTGCCAGCAGTCCCCTCTGGACAGGGGGAAATTCACCCCTCCACTTT. This codes for CASSPLWTGGNSPLHF.